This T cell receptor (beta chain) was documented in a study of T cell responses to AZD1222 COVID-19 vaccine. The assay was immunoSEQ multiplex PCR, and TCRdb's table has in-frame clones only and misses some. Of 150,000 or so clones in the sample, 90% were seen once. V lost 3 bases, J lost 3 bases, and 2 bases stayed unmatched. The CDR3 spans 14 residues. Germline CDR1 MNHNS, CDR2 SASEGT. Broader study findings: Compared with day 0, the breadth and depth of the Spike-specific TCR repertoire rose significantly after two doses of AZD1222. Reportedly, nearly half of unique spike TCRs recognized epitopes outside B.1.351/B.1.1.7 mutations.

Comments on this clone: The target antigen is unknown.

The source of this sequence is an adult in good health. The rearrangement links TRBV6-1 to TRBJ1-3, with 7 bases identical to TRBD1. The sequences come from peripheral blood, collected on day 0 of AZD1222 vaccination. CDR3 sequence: CASSETGYGNTIYF. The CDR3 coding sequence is TGTGCCAGCAGTGAGACAGGGTATGGAAACACCATATATTTT.